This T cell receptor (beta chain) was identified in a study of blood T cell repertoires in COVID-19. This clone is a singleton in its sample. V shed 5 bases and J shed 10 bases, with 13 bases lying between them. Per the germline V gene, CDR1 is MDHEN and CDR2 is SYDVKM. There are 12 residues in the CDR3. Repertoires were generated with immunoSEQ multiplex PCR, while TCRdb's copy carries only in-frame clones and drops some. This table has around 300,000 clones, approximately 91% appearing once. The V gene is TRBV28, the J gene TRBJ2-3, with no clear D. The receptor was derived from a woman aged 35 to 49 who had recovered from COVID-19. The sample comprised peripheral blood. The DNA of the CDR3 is TGTGCCAGCAGTCCGCCAGGTGGCGCGCAGTATTTT. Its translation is CASSPPGGAQYF.